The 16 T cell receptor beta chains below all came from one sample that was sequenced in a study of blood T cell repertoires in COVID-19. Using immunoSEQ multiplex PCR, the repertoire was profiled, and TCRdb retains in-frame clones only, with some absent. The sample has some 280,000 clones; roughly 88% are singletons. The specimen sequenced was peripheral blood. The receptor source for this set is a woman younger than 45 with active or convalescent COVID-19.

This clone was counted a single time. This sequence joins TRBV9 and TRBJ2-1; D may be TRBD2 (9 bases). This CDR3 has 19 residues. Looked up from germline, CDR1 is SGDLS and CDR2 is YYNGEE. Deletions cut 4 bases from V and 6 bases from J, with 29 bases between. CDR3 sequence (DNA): TGTGCCAGCAGCTACCGAGGTAGCGGGGGACAGGTTTTGGGCAATGAGCAGTTCTTC. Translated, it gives CASSYRGSGGQVLGNEQFF.

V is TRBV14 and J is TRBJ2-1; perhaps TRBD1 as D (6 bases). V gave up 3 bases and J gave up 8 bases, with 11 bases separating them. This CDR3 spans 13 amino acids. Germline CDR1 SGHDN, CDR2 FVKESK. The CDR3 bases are TGTGCCAGCAGCCAGGGGGCAGGTGATGAGCAGTTCTTC. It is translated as CASSQGAGDEQFF.

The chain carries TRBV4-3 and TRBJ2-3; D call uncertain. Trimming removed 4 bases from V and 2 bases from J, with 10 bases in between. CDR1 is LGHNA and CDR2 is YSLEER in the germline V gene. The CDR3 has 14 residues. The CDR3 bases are TGCGCCAGCAGCCGAAACCCTACCACAGATACGCAGTATTTT. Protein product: CASSRNPTTDTQYF.

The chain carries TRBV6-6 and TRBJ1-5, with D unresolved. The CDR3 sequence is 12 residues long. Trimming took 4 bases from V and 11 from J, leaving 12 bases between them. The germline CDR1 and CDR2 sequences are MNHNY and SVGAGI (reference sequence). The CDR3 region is CASSSPGLTQHF. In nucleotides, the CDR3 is TGTGCCAGCAGTTCCCCAGGACTGACCCAGCATTTT.

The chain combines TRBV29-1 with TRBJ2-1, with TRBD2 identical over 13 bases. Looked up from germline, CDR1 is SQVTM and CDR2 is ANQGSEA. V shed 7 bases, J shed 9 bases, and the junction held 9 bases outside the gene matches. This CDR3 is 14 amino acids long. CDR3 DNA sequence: TGCAGCGGTAGCCGACTAGCGGGGGGTAGTGAGCAGTTCTTC. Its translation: CSGSRLAGGSEQFF.

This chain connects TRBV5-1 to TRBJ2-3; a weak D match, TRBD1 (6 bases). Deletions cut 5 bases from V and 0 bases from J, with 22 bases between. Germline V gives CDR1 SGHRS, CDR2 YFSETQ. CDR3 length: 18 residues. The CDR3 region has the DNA TGCGCCAGCAGTATTGGGCAGGGGACCTTTTCTAGCACAGATACGCAGTATTTT. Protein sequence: CASSIGQGTFSSTDTQYF.

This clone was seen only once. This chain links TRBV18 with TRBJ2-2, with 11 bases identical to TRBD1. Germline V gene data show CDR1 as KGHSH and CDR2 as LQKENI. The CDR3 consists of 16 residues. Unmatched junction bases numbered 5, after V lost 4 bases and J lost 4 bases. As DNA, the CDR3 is TGTGCCAGCTCACATGGACAGGGGGCATTCACCGGGGAGCTGTTTTTT. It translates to CASSHGQGAFTGELFF.

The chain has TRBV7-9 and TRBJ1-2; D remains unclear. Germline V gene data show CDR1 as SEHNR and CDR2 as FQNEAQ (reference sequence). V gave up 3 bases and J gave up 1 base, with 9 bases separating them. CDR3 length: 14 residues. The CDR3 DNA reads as TGTGCCAGCAGCTTCCCCCTACTTAACTATGGCTACACCTTC. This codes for CASSFPLLNYGYTF.

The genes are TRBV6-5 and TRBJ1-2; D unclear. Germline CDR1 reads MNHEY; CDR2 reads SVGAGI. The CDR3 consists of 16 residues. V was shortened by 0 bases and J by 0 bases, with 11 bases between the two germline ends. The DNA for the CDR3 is TGTGCCAGCAGTTACTCGAAACTCCTAGCTAACTATGGCTACACCTTC. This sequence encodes CASSYSKLLANYGYTF.

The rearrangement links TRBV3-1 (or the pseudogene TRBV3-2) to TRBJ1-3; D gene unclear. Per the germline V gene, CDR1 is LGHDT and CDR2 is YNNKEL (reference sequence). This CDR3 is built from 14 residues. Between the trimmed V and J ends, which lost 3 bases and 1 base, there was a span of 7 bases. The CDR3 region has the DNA TGTGCCAGCAGCCATCGAGCGTCTGGAAACACCATATATTTT. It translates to CASSHRASGNTIYF.

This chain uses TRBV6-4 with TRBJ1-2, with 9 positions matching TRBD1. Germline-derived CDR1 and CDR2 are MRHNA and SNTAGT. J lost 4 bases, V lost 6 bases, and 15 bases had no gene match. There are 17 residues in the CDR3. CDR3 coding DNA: TGTGCCAGCAGCCCCTCGGGGACAGGGTCAAAGGGCTATGGCTACACCTTC. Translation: CASSPSGTGSKGYGYTF.

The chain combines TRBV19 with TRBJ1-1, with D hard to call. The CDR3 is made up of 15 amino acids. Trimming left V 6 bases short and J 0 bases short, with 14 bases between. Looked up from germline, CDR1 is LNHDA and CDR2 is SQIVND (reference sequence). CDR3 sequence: CASRRGWGLNTEAFF. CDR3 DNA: TGTGCCAGTAGAAGAGGGTGGGGATTGAACACTGAAGCTTTCTTT.

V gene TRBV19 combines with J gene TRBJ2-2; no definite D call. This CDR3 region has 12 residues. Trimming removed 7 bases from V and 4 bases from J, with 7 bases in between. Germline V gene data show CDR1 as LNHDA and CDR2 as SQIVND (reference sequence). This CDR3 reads CASTPFTGELFF. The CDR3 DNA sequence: TGTGCCAGTACCCCTTTCACCGGGGAGCTGTTTTTT.

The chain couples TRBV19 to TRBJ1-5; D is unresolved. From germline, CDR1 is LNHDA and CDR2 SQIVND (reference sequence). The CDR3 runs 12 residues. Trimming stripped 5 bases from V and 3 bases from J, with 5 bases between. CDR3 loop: CASSEYNQPQHF. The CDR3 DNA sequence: TGTGCCAGTAGTGAGTACAATCAGCCCCAGCATTTT.

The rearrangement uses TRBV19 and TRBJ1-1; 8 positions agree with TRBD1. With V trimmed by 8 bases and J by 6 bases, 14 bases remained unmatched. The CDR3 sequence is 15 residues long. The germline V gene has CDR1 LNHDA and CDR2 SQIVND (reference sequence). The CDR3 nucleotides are TGTGCCAGTGCTAGTGGACAGGGCCTTTTGGCTGAAGCTTTCTTT. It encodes CASASGQGLLAEAFF.

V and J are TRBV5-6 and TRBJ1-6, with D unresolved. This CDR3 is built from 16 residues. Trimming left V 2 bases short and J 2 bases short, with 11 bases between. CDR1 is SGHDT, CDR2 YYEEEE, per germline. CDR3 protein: CASSLDHGPYNSPLHF. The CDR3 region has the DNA TGTGCCAGCAGCTTAGATCATGGCCCCTATAATTCACCCCTCCACTTT.